One and the same sample provided the 27 T cell receptor beta chains below, sequenced in a study of cytomegalovirus exposure and HLA in healthy donors (TCRdb year 2017). The method behind the library was the immunoSEQ multiplex PCR assay. A mixture of 60 forward primers for TCR Vbeta segments and 13 reverse primers for TCR Jbeta segments was used in the multiplex PCR. In TCRdb, the immuneACCESS table is reduced to in-frame sequences with V and J assigned. These tables do not hold every clone; where another copy was compared, an unresolved V gene accounts for under half, and the others remain unexplained. The sample table lists 200,000 to 250,000 clones, 55% to 75% of them with a count of one. The top ten hold 2.6% of the sample. Sequencing was performed on PBMCs. Source of these receptors: a man aged 40-50 years in good health and CMV-seropositive.

This clone occurred once. This chain connects TRBV27 to TRBJ2-1; the D is unclear. The CDR3 contains 14 residues. V shed 4 bases and J shed 7 bases, with 14 bases lying between them. The V gene's germline CDR1 is MNHEY and CDR2 SMNVEV (reference sequence). CDR3: CASSSNTGGNEQFF. CDR3 coding DNA: TGTGCCAGCAGTTCGAATACGGGTGGAAATGAGCAGTTCTTC.

The chain employs TRBV7-7 and TRBJ2-1; 8 nucleotides match TRBD2. J lost 0 bases, V lost 4 bases, and 2 bases had no gene match. The V gene's germline CDR1 is SSHAT and CDR2 FNYEAQ (reference sequence). The CDR3 runs 15 residues. CDR3 sequence: CASSSGTSSYNEQFF. The CDR3 coding sequence is TGTGCCAGCAGCTCCGGGACTAGCTCCTACAATGAGCAGTTCTTC.

This clone was observed once. This rearrangement joins TRBV28 to TRBJ1-5; perhaps TRBD1 as D (6 bases). This CDR3 region has 11 residues. CDR1 is MDHEN and CDR2 is SYDVKM in the germline V gene. V was clipped by 7 bases and J by 9 bases, with 10 bases between them. This chain's CDR3 is CASIQTGPQHF. CDR3 coding DNA: TGTGCCAGCATCCAGACAGGGCCCCAGCATTTT.

This clone was seen only once. The gene calls are TRBV6-5 and TRBJ1-2; TRBD1 aligns across 10 bases. The junction had 4 bases not matched to a gene; V was cut back by 0 bases and J by 12 bases. CDR3 length: 13 residues. Per the germline V gene, CDR1 is MNHEY and CDR2 is SVGAGI. CDR3 protein: CASSYSRTGGDTF. The CDR3 DNA reads as TGTGCCAGCAGTTACTCGAGGACAGGGGGTGACACCTTC.

The genes are TRBV6-1 and TRBJ2-7, with a tentative D call TRBD2 (5 bases). Trimming shortened V by 1 base and J by 7 bases, and 11 bases separated the two germline ends. The CDR3 runs to 13 residues. Germline values: CDR1 MNHNS, CDR2 SASEGT. The CDR3 region is CASSEEVEAEQYF. In DNA, the CDR3 is TGTGCCAGCAGTGAAGAGGTGGAGGCGGAGCAGTACTTC.

The gene calls are TRBV5-1 and TRBJ2-2, with D possibly being TRBD1 (6 bases). The CDR3 length is 15 residues. V lost 0 bases, J lost 5 bases, and 11 bases lay in between. The V gene's germline CDR1 is SGHRS and CDR2 YFSETQ. The CDR3: CASSLEQGSTGELFF. CDR3 bases: TGCGCCAGCAGCTTGGAACAGGGAAGTACCGGGGAGCTGTTTTTT.

This clone showed up just a few times. This chain connects TRBV19 to TRBJ1-2; D possibly corresponds to TRBD1 (6 bases). The V and J ends lost 3 bases and 8 bases respectively, with 10 bases between them. Germline V gene sequence: CDR1 LNHDA, CDR2 SQIVND (reference sequence). The CDR3 loop spans 12 amino acids. In nucleotides, the CDR3 is TGTGCCAGTAGTATCTACAGGGACGGCTACACCTTC. It encodes CASSIYRDGYTF.

The genes are TRBV7-2 and TRBJ2-3, with no clear D. The germline V and J ends were trimmed by 1 base and 1 base, with 6 bases remaining between them. Germline V CDR1 and CDR2: SGHTA, FQGNSA. The CDR3 is made up of 14 amino acids. The CDR3 DNA reads as TGTGCCAGCAGCTTAGTCCGGGGCACAGATACGCAGTATTTT. It translates to CASSLVRGTDTQYF.

The chain couples TRBV18 to TRBJ2-1; 10 bases map to TRBD2. Germline assignment: CDR1 KGHSH and CDR2 LQKENI. The CDR3 runs to 16 residues. V gave up 1 base and J gave up 5 bases; unmatched junction bases: 5. CDR3 DNA: TGTGCCAGCTCACCACAGCGGGGGGGCTTCAACAATGAGCAGTTCTTC. It is translated as CASSPQRGGFNNEQFF.

J is TRBJ2-2 and V is TRBV19; no clear D. CDR1 LNHDA and CDR2 SQIVND come from the germline V gene (reference sequence). Trimming cost V 5 bases and J 2 bases, with 6 bases left between them. The CDR3 consists of 13 residues. The CDR3 bases are TGTGCCAGTAGTTCCTTTAACACCGGGGAGCTGTTTTTT. This codes for CASSSFNTGELFF.

V gene TRBV11-2 combines with J gene TRBJ1-3; 7 bases are a match to TRBD1. The CDR3 length is 16 residues. CDR1 SGHAT and CDR2 FQNNGV come from the germline V gene. With 1 base clipped from V and 0 bases from J, the junction kept 3 bases outside the gene matches. Here the CDR3 reads CASSLVGTASGNTIYF. DNA of the CDR3: TGTGCCAGCAGCTTAGTGGGGACAGCCTCTGGAAACACCATATATTTT.

The chain has TRBV9 and TRBJ2-1; the D gene is possibly TRBD2 (8 bases). Germline assignment: CDR1 SGDLS and CDR2 YYNGEE. This CDR3 is 21 amino acids long. V was cut by 4 bases and J by 2 bases, with 31 bases left in between. CDR3 in amino acids: CASSPSAGTVALAGTYNEQFF. For the CDR3, the DNA is TGTGCCAGCAGCCCGAGCGCCGGGACAGTCGCATTAGCGGGGACCTACAATGAGCAGTTCTTC.

This clone was observed once. V and J are TRBV4-3 and TRBJ2-6; D is ambiguous. Germline V CDR1 and CDR2: LGHNA, YSLEER. Trimming removed 1 base from V and 0 bases from J, with 10 bases in between. The CDR3 consists of 17 residues. The CDR3 bases are TGCGCCAGCAGCCAAGCGACACCCACCTCTGGGGCCAACGTCCTGACTTTC. It translates to CASSQATPTSGANVLTF.

The gene calls are TRBV19 and TRBJ2-1; 7 bases match TRBD2. Trimming removed 10 bases from V and 7 bases from J; junction bases left unmatched: 10. CDR1 is LNHDA and CDR2 is SQIVND in the germline V gene (reference sequence). This CDR3 has 13 amino acids. CDR3 nucleotides: TGTGCCACCAACCGCGGGGGTTTAAATGAGCAGTTCTTC. Translating gives CATNRGGLNEQFF.

Comment on this clone: At one of its ends the junction is not consistent with the germline gene, which may arise from a read error. The chain carries TRBV7-9 and TRBJ2-2; D might be TRBD2 (6 bases). Germline values: CDR1 SEHNR, CDR2 FQNEAQ (reference sequence). The CDR3 contains 15 residues. This CDR3 reads CASSLRDSGTGELLF. In nucleotides, the CDR3 is TGTGCCAGCAGTCTGCGGGACTCAGGCACCGGGGAGCTGCTTTTT.

The V and J genes are TRBV9 and TRBJ1-1; D perhaps matches TRBD1 (6 bases). The CDR3 is made up of 14 amino acids. CDR1 is SGDLS and CDR2 is YYNGEE in the germline V gene. V lost 4 bases to trimming and J lost 4 bases, with 14 bases between them. DNA of the CDR3: TGTGCCAGCAGCCGGTCGGGGGGGCGCACTGAAGCTTTCTTT. Its protein is CASSRSGGRTEAFF.

The chain couples TRBV6-5 to TRBJ2-1; the match to TRBD2 covers 8 bases. Germline loops: CDR1 MNHEY, CDR2 SVGAGI. The ends lost 6 bases at V and 2 bases at J; junction bases unmatched: 6. The CDR3 covers 15 residues. The CDR3 sequence is CASRISGGAYNEQFF. The CDR3 region has the DNA TGTGCCAGCAGAATCAGCGGGGGCGCCTACAATGAGCAGTTCTTC.

The rearrangement uses TRBV7-2 and TRBJ1-1; D is uncertain. Germline CDR1 is SGHTA and CDR2 is FQGNSA. This CDR3 is 13 amino acids long. V shed 4 bases and J shed 0 bases, with 6 bases lying between them. As DNA, the CDR3 is TGTGCCAGCAGCTATACAGTGAACACTGAAGCTTTCTTT. It is translated as CASSYTVNTEAFF.

CDR3 nucleotides: TGCGCCAGCAGCCAACCGCGAGGGAGGACTAGTGAAGCTTTCTTT. Its translation: CASSQPRGRTSEAFF. The gene calls are TRBV4-3 and TRBJ1-1, with no clear D. The CDR3 runs 15 residues. Trimming shortened V by 2 bases and J by 7 bases, and 17 bases separated the two germline ends. Germline V gives CDR1 LGHNA, CDR2 YSLEER.

The J gene is TRBJ1-2, the V gene TRBV27; D is possibly TRBD1 (5 bases). In germline, CDR1 is MNHEY, CDR2 SMNVEV (reference sequence). The V end was cut by 10 bases, the J end by 2 bases, with 17 bases between. The CDR3 runs to 14 residues. The DNA for the CDR3 is TGTGCCATGTCTATCAGGGAAACGAACTATGGCTACACCTTC. Translating it yields CAMSIRETNYGYTF.

V usage is TRBV28 and J usage is TRBJ2-1; 13 positions match TRBD2. Trimming at V came to 5 bases and at J to 0 bases, leaving 4 bases not matched to a gene. The CDR3 runs to 17 residues. Germline CDR1 reads MDHEN; CDR2 reads SYDVKM. The CDR3 DNA reads as TGTGCCAGCAGTCCAACTAGCGGGGGGGCCTCCTACAATGAGCAGTTCTTC. This sequence encodes CASSPTSGGASYNEQFF.

The gene calls are TRBV5-5 and TRBJ2-3, with unresolved D. Between the trimmed V and J ends, which lost 3 bases and 6 bases, there was a span of 14 bases. Germline-derived CDR1 and CDR2 are SGHKS and YYEKEE (reference sequence). The CDR3 is made up of 14 amino acids. DNA for the CDR3: TGTGCCAGCAGCTACCGGGTCCCTATGGATACGCAGTATTTT. It is translated as CASSYRVPMDTQYF.

This rearrangement joins TRBV27 to TRBJ2-5; the match to TRBD1 covers 7 bases. Near its end, the DNA agrees better with TRBJ2-7, so the J call may be wrong. The length of the CDR3 is 12 residues. Per germline, CDR1 MNHEY and CDR2 SMNVEV (reference sequence). The CDR3 sequence is CASSYRGYEQYF. CDR3 nucleotide sequence: TGTGCCAGCAGTTACAGGGGTTACGAGCAGTACTTC.

CDR3 region: CAISESGQGGEKLFF. The CDR3 bases are TGTGCCATCAGTGAGTCGGGACAGGGAGGTGAAAAACTGTTTTTT. This chain connects TRBV10-3 to TRBJ1-4, with 9 positions matching TRBD1. CDR1 ENHRY and CDR2 SYGVKD come from the germline V gene. Trimming removed 0 bases from V and 7 bases from J; junction bases left unmatched: 3. The CDR3 totals 15 residues.

This chain links TRBV28 with TRBJ2-5; 7 nucleotides line up with TRBD1. This CDR3 is built from 15 residues. Germline V gives CDR1 MDHEN, CDR2 SYDVKM. The ends lost 6 bases at V and 4 bases at J; junction bases unmatched: 11. CDR3 in amino acids: CASRGPQGVRETQYF. CDR3 in DNA: TGTGCCAGCAGAGGCCCCCAGGGGGTACGAGAGACCCAGTACTTC. Looking up the rest from reference TRBV28 and TRBJ2-5 gives the full variable domain: DVKVTQSSRYLVKRTGEKVFLECVQDMDHENMFWYRQDPGLGLRLIYFSYDVKMKEKGDIPEGYSVSREKKERFSLILESASTNQTSMYLCASRGPQGVRETQYFGPGTRLLVL.

The chain uses TRBV12-5 and TRBJ1-5; D is unclear. Between the trimmed V and J ends, which lost 3 bases and 10 bases, there was a span of 10 bases. Looked up from germline, CDR1 is LGHNT and CDR2 is FRNRAP. The CDR3 has 12 residues. The CDR3 bases are TGTGCTAGTGGTTTCGAGGGATCTCCCCAGCATTTT. This gives the protein CASGFEGSPQHF.

V and J are TRBV4-1 and TRBJ1-6; D is unresolved. The germline CDR1 and CDR2 sequences are MGHRA and YSYEKL. V shed 2 bases and J shed 8 bases, with 13 bases lying between them. There are 15 residues in the CDR3. The CDR3 loop is CASSQPGPLDSPLHF. The CDR3 region has the DNA TGCGCCAGCAGCCAACCCGGTCCTCTGGATTCACCCCTCCACTTT.